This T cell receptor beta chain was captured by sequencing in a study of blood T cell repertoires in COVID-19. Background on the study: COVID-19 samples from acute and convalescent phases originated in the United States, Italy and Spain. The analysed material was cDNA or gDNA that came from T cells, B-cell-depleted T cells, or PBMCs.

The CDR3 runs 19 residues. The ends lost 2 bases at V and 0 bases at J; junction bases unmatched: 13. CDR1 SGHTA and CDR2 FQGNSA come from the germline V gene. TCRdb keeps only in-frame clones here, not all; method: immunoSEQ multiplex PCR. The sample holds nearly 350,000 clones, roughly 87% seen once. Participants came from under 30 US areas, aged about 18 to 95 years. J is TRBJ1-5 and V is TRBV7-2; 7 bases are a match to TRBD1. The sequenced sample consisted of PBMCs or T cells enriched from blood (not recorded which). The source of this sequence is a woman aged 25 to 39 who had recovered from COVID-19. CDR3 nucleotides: TGTGCCAGCAGCTTAAAGTCCCCCGACAGGGTGAATAGCAATCAGCCCCAGCATTTT. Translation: CASSLKSPDRVNSNQPQHF.